A selection of T cell receptor beta chains follows, all from one sample in a study of T cell responses to AZD1222 COVID-19 vaccine. Libraries were prepared by immunoSEQ multiplex PCR; TCRdb keeps only in-frame clonotypes and omits some of them. The table has about 140,000 clones, roughly 90% seen once. The source material was peripheral blood, sampled on day 0 of AZD1222 vaccination. The receptors originated from an adult in good health. CDR3s include the opening cysteine and the closing phenylalanine or tryptophan. Fields, in order: J gene, V gene, D gene, clone size, CDR3 protein, CDR3 DNA. D genes are given only for firm matches. Clone size is given for some rows only: seen once, a few or many times, or a class if the clone is expanded.

j_call: TRBJ2-2
v_call: TRBV7-3
d_call: TRBD2
clone_size: once
cdr3_aa: CASSLTSGGVGTGELFF
cdr3_nt: TGTGCCAGCAGCCTGACTAGCGGGGGGGTGGGCACCGGGGAGCTGTTTTTT

j_call: TRBJ1-2
v_call: TRBV6-6
d_call: .
clone_size: .
cdr3_aa: CASSYAHGTYGYTF
cdr3_nt: TGTGCCAGCAGTTACGCCCACGGTACCTATGGCTACACCTTC

j_call: TRBJ1-1
v_call: TRBV15
d_call: .
clone_size: .
cdr3_aa: CATSRELVNTEAFF
cdr3_nt: TGTGCCACCAGCAGAGAACTAGTGAACACTGAAGCTTTCTTT

j_call: TRBJ2-2
v_call: TRBV19
d_call: TRBD2
clone_size: .
cdr3_aa: CASSSRTSGRVSNTGELFF
cdr3_nt: TGTGCCAGTAGTTCGCGGACTAGCGGGAGGGTGTCGAACACCGGGGAGCTGTTTTTT

j_call: TRBJ1-2
v_call: TRBV3-1/TRBV3-2
d_call: .
clone_size: .
cdr3_aa: CASSQVQSGYTF
cdr3_nt: TGTGCCAGCAGCCAAGTCCAATCTGGCTACACCTTC

j_call: TRBJ2-1
v_call: TRBV7-2
d_call: .
clone_size: .
cdr3_aa: CASSLDSGYNEQFF
cdr3_nt: TGTGCCAGCAGCTTAGACTCAGGGTACAATGAGCAGTTCTTC

j_call: TRBJ1-6
v_call: TRBV6-4
d_call: .
clone_size: many
cdr3_aa: CASSDSAGDNSPLHF
cdr3_nt: TGTGCCAGCAGTGACTCGGCAGGCGATAATTCACCCCTCCACTTT

j_call: TRBJ1-5
v_call: TRBV5-4
d_call: TRBD1
clone_size: .
cdr3_aa: CASSPDRGSNQPQHF
cdr3_nt: TGTGCCAGCAGCCCCGACAGGGGTAGCAATCAGCCCCAGCATTTT

j_call: TRBJ1-5
v_call: TRBV28
d_call: .
clone_size: .
cdr3_aa: CASSLWRGPQPQHF
cdr3_nt: TGTGCCAGCAGTTTATGGAGAGGCCCTCAGCCCCAGCATTTT

j_call: TRBJ1-1
v_call: TRBV19
d_call: .
clone_size: .
cdr3_aa: CASSTQGFEAFF
cdr3_nt: TGTGCCAGTAGTACCCAGGGGTTTGAAGCTTTCTTT

j_call: TRBJ2-3
v_call: TRBV4-2
d_call: .
clone_size: .
cdr3_aa: CASSQGADTQYF
cdr3_nt: TGTGCCAGCAGCCAAGGCGCAGATACGCAGTATTTT

j_call: TRBJ2-5
v_call: TRBV5-1
d_call: TRBD2
clone_size: .
cdr3_aa: CASSLAGPSGAQETQYF
cdr3_nt: TGCGCCAGCAGCTTGGCCGGCCCTAGCGGCGCCCAAGAGACCCAGTACTTC

j_call: TRBJ1-2
v_call: TRBV2
d_call: TRBD1
clone_size: .
cdr3_aa: CASSTGQIYGYTF
cdr3_nt: TGTGCCAGCAGTACGGGACAGATCTATGGCTACACCTTC

j_call: TRBJ1-6
v_call: TRBV19
d_call: TRBD1
clone_size: .
cdr3_aa: CATSDRGAYNSPLHF
cdr3_nt: TGTGCCACCTCGGACAGGGGGGCTTATAATTCACCCCTCCACTTT

j_call: TRBJ2-7
v_call: TRBV7-2
d_call: TRBD1
clone_size: few
cdr3_aa: CASSLKPGQSYEQYF
cdr3_nt: TGTGCCAGCAGCCTAAAACCGGGACAGTCCTACGAGCAGTACTTC

j_call: TRBJ1-5
v_call: TRBV19
d_call: TRBD1
clone_size: .
cdr3_aa: CASSLGTGGYSNQPQHF
cdr3_nt: TGTGCCAGTAGCCTTGGGACAGGGGGCTATAGCAATCAGCCCCAGCATTTT

j_call: TRBJ2-7
v_call: TRBV6-6
d_call: TRBD1
clone_size: .
cdr3_aa: CASSYGTVTKQYF
cdr3_nt: TGTGCCAGCAGTTACGGGACAGTGACTAAGCAGTACTTC

j_call: TRBJ2-3
v_call: TRBV7-3
d_call: TRBD1
clone_size: .
cdr3_aa: CASSRTGADTQYF
cdr3_nt: TGTGCCAGCAGCCGTACAGGGGCAGATACGCAGTATTTT

j_call: TRBJ1-5
v_call: TRBV27
d_call: .
clone_size: .
cdr3_aa: CASSLQVHQPQHF
cdr3_nt: TGTGCCAGCAGTTTACAGGTACATCAGCCCCAGCATTTT

j_call: TRBJ2-7
v_call: TRBV6-5
d_call: TRBD1
clone_size: .
cdr3_aa: CASRQPRQGGYEQYF
cdr3_nt: TGTGCCAGCAGACAGCCTAGACAGGGGGGCTACGAGCAGTACTTC

j_call: TRBJ1-5
v_call: TRBV19
d_call: .
clone_size: .
cdr3_aa: CASSTDPALPSSNQPQHF
cdr3_nt: TGTGCCAGTAGTACCGATCCGGCGTTACCGAGTAGCAATCAGCCCCAGCATTTT

j_call: TRBJ1-2
v_call: TRBV28
d_call: .
clone_size: .
cdr3_aa: CASSFETYGYTF
cdr3_nt: TGTGCCAGCAGTTTTGAAACATATGGCTACACCTTC

j_call: TRBJ1-3
v_call: TRBV5-1
d_call: TRBD1
clone_size: few
cdr3_aa: CASSHGQGNRPGNTIYF
cdr3_nt: TGCGCCAGCAGCCACGGACAGGGAAATCGCCCTGGAAACACCATATATTTT

j_call: TRBJ2-7
v_call: TRBV7-9
d_call: .
clone_size: .
cdr3_aa: CASSLAAGVYEQYF
cdr3_nt: TGTGCCAGCAGCTTAGCAGCAGGGGTCTACGAGCAGTACTTC

j_call: TRBJ2-7
v_call: TRBV19
d_call: TRBD2
clone_size: once
cdr3_aa: CASSPSGGAYEQYF
cdr3_nt: TGTGCCAGTAGTCCCAGCGGGGGGGCATACGAGCAGTACTTC

j_call: TRBJ2-3
v_call: TRBV9
d_call: .
clone_size: .
cdr3_aa: CASSARPEHTDTQYF
cdr3_nt: TGTGCCAGCAGCGCCCGCCCGGAGCACACAGATACGCAGTATTTT

j_call: TRBJ2-7
v_call: TRBV4-1
d_call: .
clone_size: .
cdr3_aa: CASSQAQEEYEQYF
cdr3_nt: TGCGCCAGCAGCCAAGCTCAAGAGGAGTACGAGCAGTACTTC

j_call: TRBJ1-6
v_call: TRBV6-2/TRBV6-3
d_call: TRBD1
clone_size: few
cdr3_aa: CASSRTGENSPLHF
cdr3_nt: TGTGCCAGCAGCCGGACAGGGGAAAATTCACCCCTCCACTTT

j_call: TRBJ1-5
v_call: TRBV28
d_call: .
clone_size: .
cdr3_aa: CASSFSGSSNQPQHF
cdr3_nt: TGTGCCAGCAGTTTCTCCGGGAGTAGCAATCAGCCCCAGCATTTT

j_call: TRBJ2-2
v_call: TRBV19
d_call: .
clone_size: .
cdr3_aa: CASSAGTGELFF
cdr3_nt: TGTGCCAGTAGCGCAGGGACCGGGGAGCTGTTTTTT

j_call: TRBJ1-2
v_call: TRBV28
d_call: .
clone_size: .
cdr3_aa: CASTRRFESAYGYTF
cdr3_nt: TGTGCCAGCACGCGGAGATTCGAGTCCGCCTATGGCTACACCTTC

j_call: TRBJ1-5
v_call: TRBV4-3
d_call: .
clone_size: .
cdr3_aa: CASSQGWGGNQPQHF
cdr3_nt: TGCGCCAGCAGCCAAGGGTGGGGGGGCAATCAGCCCCAGCATTTT

j_call: TRBJ1-4
v_call: TRBV5-1
d_call: .
clone_size: .
cdr3_aa: CASSLAQRDGEKLFF
cdr3_nt: TGCGCCAGCAGCTTGGCCCAGCGGGATGGTGAAAAACTGTTTTTT

j_call: TRBJ2-3
v_call: TRBV6-2/TRBV6-3
d_call: .
clone_size: .
cdr3_aa: CASRPPGPNTQYF
cdr3_nt: TGTGCCAGCAGACCTCCGGGACCGAATACGCAGTATTTT

j_call: TRBJ2-3
v_call: TRBV6-5
d_call: .
clone_size: .
cdr3_aa: CASSYGLYTDTQYF
cdr3_nt: TGTGCCAGCAGTTACGGGCTATACACAGATACGCAGTATTTT

j_call: TRBJ2-1
v_call: TRBV9
d_call: .
clone_size: .
cdr3_aa: CASSPRTTNEQFF
cdr3_nt: TGTGCCAGCAGCCCCCGGACGACCAATGAGCAGTTCTTC

j_call: TRBJ1-2
v_call: TRBV20-1
d_call: .
clone_size: .
cdr3_aa: CSASPGLVYGYTF
cdr3_nt: TGCAGTGCTAGTCCCGGGCTCGTCTATGGCTACACCTTC